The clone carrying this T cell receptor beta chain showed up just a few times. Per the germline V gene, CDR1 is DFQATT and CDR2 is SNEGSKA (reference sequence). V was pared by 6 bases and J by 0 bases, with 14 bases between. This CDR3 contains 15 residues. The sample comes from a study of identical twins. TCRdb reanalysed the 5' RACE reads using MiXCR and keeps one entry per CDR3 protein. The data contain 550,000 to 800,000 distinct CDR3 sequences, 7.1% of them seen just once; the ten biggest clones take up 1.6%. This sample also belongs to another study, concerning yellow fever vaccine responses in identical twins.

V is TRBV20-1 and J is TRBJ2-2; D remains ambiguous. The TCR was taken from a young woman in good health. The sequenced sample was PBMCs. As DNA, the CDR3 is TGCAGTGCCGGTCAATCCGGTCCGAACACCGGGGAGCTGTTTTTT. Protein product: CSAGQSGPNTGELFF.